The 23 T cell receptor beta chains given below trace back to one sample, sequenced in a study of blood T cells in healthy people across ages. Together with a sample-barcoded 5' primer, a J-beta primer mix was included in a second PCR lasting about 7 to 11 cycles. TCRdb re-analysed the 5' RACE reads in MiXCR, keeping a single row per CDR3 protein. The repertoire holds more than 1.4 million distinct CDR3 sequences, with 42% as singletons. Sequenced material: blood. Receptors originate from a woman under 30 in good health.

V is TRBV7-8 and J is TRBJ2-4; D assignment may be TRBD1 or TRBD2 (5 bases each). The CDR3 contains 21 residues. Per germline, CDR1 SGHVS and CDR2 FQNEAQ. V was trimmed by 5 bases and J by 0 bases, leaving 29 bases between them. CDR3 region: CASSRRGRGLSADLAKNIQYF. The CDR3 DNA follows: TGTGCCAGCAGCCGCCGAGGACGGGGCCTGTCGGCTGACCTAGCCAAAAACATTCAGTACTTC.

CDR3 sequence: CASVPYTYNEQYF. The CDR3 DNA is TGTGCCAGCGTCCCCTATACCTACAATGAGCAGTACTTC. The V gene is TRBV6-1, the J gene TRBJ2-1; D is unclear. The tail of the sequence fits TRBJ2-7 better, so the J call may be wrong. The V gene's germline CDR1 is MNHNS and CDR2 SASEGT. CDR3 length equals 13 residues.

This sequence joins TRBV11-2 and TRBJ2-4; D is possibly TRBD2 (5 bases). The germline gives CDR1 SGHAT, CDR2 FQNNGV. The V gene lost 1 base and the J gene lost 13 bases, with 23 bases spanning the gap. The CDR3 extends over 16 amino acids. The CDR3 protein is CASSLGGSSSLREQYF. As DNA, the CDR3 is TGTGCCAGCAGCTTAGGGGGTAGCTCCTCCTTGAGGGAGCAGTACTTC.

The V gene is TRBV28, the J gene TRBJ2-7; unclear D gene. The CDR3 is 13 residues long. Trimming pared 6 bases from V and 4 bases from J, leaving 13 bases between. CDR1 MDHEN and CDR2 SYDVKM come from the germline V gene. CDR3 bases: TGTGCCAGCAGCCTCCCCGCCAGGTACGAGCAGTACTTC. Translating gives CASSLPARYEQYF.

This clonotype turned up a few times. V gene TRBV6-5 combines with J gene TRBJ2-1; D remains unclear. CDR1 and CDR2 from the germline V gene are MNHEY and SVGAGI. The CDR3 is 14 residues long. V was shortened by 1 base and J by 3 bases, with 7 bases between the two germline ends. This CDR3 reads CASSYFDGYNEQFF. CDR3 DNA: TGTGCCAGCAGTTACTTTGACGGCTACAATGAGCAGTTCTTC.

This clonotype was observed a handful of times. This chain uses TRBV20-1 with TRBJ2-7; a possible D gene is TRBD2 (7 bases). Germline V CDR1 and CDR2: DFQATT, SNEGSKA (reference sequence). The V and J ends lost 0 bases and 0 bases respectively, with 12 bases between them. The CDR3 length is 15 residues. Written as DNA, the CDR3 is TGCAGTGCTAGAGATCAGGCGGGGGCCTCCTACGAGCAGTACTTC. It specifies CSARDQAGASYEQYF.

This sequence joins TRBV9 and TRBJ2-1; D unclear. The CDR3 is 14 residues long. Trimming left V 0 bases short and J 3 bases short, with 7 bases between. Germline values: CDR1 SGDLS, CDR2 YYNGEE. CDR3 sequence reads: CASSVDGGYNEQFF. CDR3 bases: TGTGCCAGCAGCGTAGACGGCGGCTACAATGAGCAGTTCTTC. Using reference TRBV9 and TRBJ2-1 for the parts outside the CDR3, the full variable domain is DSGVTQTPKHLITATGQRVTLRCSPRSGDLSVYWYQQSLDQGLQFLIQYYNGEERAKGNILERFSAQQFPDLHSELNLSSLELGDSALYFCASSVDGGYNEQFFGPGTRLTVL.

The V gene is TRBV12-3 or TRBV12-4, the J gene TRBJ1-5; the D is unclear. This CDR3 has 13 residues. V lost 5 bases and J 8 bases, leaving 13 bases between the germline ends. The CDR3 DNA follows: TGTGCCAGCAGTGTATTGGGAATTGAGCCCCAGCATTTT. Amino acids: CASSVLGIEPQHF.

The CDR3 DNA is TGCAGTGCTAGGGTACTAGCGGGAGGGAAAGAACTAAACAATGAGCAGTTCTTC. Its protein product is CSARVLAGGKELNNEQFF. The chain has TRBV20-1 and TRBJ2-1; 13 bases are shared with TRBD2. After removal of 3 bases from V and 5 bases from J, the junction contained 13 bases not matched to a gene. CDR3 length: 18 residues. From germline, CDR1 is DFQATT and CDR2 SNEGSKA (reference sequence).

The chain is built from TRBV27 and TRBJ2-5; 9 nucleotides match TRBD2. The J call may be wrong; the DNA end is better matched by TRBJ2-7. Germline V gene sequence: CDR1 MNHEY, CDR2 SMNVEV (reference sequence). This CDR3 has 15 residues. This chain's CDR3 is CASSLYVTSGPEQYF. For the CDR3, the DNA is TGTGCCAGCAGTTTATACGTTACTAGCGGGCCCGAGCAGTACTTC.

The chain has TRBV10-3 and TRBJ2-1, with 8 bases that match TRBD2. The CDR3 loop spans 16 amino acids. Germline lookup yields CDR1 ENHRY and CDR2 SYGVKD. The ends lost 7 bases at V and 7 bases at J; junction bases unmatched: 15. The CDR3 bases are TGTGCCATCACCCACCGACGTAGCGGGGTCCATAATGAGCAGTTCTTC. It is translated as CAITHRRSGVHNEQFF.

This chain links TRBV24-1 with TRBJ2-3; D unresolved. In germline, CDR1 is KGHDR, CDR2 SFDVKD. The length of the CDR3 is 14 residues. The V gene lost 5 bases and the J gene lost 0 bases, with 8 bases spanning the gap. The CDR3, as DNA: TGTGCCACCAGTGGCAAACAGAGCACAGATACGCAGTATTTT. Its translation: CATSGKQSTDTQYF.

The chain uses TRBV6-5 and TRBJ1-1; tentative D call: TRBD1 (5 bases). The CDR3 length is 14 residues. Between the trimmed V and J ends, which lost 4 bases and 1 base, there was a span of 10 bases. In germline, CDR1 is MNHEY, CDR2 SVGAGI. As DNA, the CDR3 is TGTGCCAGCAGTTCGGGACTCTGGAACACTGAAGCTTTCTTT. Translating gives CASSSGLWNTEAFF.

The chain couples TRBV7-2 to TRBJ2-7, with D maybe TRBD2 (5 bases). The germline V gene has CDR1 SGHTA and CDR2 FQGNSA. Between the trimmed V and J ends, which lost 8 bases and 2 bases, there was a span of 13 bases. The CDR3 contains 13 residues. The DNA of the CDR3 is TGTGCCAGCCGAACGGGGAGCACCTACGAGCAGTACTTC. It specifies CASRTGSTYEQYF.

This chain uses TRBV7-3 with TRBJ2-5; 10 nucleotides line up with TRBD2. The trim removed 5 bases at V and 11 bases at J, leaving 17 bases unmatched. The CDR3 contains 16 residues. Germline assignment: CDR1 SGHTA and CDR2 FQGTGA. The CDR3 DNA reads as TGTGCCAGCAGCCCAAGCCTAGCGGGGGTCCTGGATGAGCAGTACTTC. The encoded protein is CASSPSLAGVLDEQYF.

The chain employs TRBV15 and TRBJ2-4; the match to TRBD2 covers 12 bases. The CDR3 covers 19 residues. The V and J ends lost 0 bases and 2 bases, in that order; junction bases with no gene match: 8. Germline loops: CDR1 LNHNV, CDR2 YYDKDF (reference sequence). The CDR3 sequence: CATSRDKLAGGVTKNIQYF. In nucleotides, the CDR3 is TGTGCCACCAGCAGAGATAAGCTAGCGGGGGGGGTTACCAAAAACATTCAGTACTTC.

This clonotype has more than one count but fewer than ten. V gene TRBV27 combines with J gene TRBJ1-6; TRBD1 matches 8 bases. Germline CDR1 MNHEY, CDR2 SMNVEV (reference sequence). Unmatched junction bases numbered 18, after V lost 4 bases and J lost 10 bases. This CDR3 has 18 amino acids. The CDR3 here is CASSYGTTGVYWGSPLHF. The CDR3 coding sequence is TGTGCCAGCAGTTATGGTACGACAGGGGTTTACTGGGGATCACCCCTCCACTTT.

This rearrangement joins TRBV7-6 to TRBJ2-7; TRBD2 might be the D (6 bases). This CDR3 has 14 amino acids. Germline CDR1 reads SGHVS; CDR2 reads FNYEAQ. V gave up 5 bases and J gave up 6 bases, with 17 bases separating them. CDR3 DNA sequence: TGTGCCAGCAGCCCCGGAGTAGCGGTATCCGAGCAGTACTTC. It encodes CASSPGVAVSEQYF.

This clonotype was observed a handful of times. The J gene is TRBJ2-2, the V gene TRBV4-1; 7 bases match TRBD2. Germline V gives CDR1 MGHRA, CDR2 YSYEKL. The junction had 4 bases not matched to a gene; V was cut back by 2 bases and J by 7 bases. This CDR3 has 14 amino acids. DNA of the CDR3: TGCGCCAGCAGCCAAAAGCGGGAAAACGGGGAGCTGTTTTTT. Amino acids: CASSQKRENGELFF.

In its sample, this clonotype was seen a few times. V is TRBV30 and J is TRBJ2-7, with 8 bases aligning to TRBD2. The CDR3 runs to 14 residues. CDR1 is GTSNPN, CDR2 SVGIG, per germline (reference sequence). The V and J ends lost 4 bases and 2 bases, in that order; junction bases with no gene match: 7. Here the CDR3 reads CAWTSSGGTYEQYF. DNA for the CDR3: TGTGCCTGGACTTCAAGCGGGGGAACCTACGAGCAGTACTTC.

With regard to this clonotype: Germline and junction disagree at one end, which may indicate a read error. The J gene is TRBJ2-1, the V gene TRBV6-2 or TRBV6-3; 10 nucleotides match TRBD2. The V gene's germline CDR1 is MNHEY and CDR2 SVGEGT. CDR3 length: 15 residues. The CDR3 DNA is TGTGCCGGCAGCTCTAGCGGGAGCGTCTACAATGAGCAGTTCTTC. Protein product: CAGSSSGSVYNEQFF.

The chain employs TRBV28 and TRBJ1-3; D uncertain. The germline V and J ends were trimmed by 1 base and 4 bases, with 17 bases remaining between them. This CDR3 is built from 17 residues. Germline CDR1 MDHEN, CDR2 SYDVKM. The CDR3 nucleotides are TGTGCCAGCAGTTTATTCAAGGGAGGCTGGCGCGGAAACACCATATATTTT. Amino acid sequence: CASSLFKGGWRGNTIYF.

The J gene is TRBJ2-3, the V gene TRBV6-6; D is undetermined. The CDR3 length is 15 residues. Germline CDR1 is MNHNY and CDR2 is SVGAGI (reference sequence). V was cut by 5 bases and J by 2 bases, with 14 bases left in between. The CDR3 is CASSIDGDHTDTQYF. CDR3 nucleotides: TGTGCCAGCAGTATCGACGGCGACCACACAGATACGCAGTATTTT.